A selection of T cell receptor beta chains follows, all from one sample in a study of graft-versus-host responses after intestinal transplantation. Using immunoSEQ multiplex PCR, the repertoire was profiled, and TCRdb retains in-frame clones only, with some absent. The sample gives tens of thousands of clones, roughly 94% of which show up once; around 0.52% is in the top ten. The sequencing here drew on PBMCs, taken 156 days after intestinal transplant. The receptors shown here come from a human patient who received an intestinal transplant, so some T cells may come from the graft donor. The CDR3 runs from the conserved cysteine through the conserved F or W. Each record gives: CDR3 DNA, CDR3 protein, J gene, V gene, D gene, clone size. D genes are given only for firm matches. For some rows the clone size is stated as once, few or many, or as a class when expanded; others skip it.

CDR3 DNA: TGTGCCAGCGGTCGGACAGTTCAAGAGACCCAGTACTTC
CDR3 protein: CASGRTVQETQYF
J gene: TRBJ2-5
V gene: TRBV27
D gene: .
clone size: .

CDR3 DNA: TGCGCCAGCAGCTTGGCCCAGAGGGACTATGGCTACACCTTC
CDR3 protein: CASSLAQRDYGYTF
J gene: TRBJ1-2
V gene: TRBV5-1
D gene: .
clone size: once

CDR3 DNA: TGCAGCGTTGTGAGAGCCATGAACACTGAAGCTTTCTTT
CDR3 protein: CSVVRAMNTEAFF
J gene: TRBJ1-1
V gene: TRBV29-1
D gene: .
clone size: .

CDR3 DNA: TGCGCCAGCAGCCAAGGCATAGGGCCCTACGAGCAGTACTTC
CDR3 protein: CASSQGIGPYEQYF
J gene: TRBJ2-7
V gene: TRBV4-3
D gene: .
clone size: .

CDR3 DNA: TGTGCCAGTAGTATATTCGGGGACGGCACCGGGGAGCTGTTTTTT
CDR3 protein: CASSIFGDGTGELFF
J gene: TRBJ2-2
V gene: TRBV19
D gene: .
clone size: .

CDR3 DNA: TGTGCCAGCAGTTTAAAACCCCCTCCCTATGGCTACACCTTC
CDR3 protein: CASSLKPPPYGYTF
J gene: TRBJ1-2
V gene: TRBV28
D gene: .
clone size: .

CDR3 DNA: TGTGCCAGCACTACCCGTATTGGGGGTTTGGGGTACGAGCAGTACTTC
CDR3 protein: CASTTRIGGLGYEQYF
J gene: TRBJ2-7
V gene: TRBV27
D gene: .
clone size: .

CDR3 DNA: TGTGCCACTAATACCCCCCGGACAGGGCACTATGGCTACACCTTC
CDR3 protein: CATNTPRTGHYGYTF
J gene: TRBJ1-2
V gene: TRBV19
D gene: TRBD1
clone size: .

CDR3 DNA: TGTGCCAGCAGCTGGGCTGTGAACACTGAAGCTTTCTTT
CDR3 protein: CASSWAVNTEAFF
J gene: TRBJ1-1
V gene: TRBV2
D gene: .
clone size: .

CDR3 DNA: TGTGCCAGCAGTCCTCCCCGGGACACTAACTATGGCTACACCTTC
CDR3 protein: CASSPPRDTNYGYTF
J gene: TRBJ1-2
V gene: TRBV2
D gene: .
clone size: .

CDR3 DNA: TGTGCCAGCAACTCGGAGAGATGGAACACTGAAGCTTTCTTT
CDR3 protein: CASNSERWNTEAFF
J gene: TRBJ1-1
V gene: TRBV28
D gene: .
clone size: .

CDR3 DNA: TGCGCCAGCAGCCCCCCAGGACGCGGGAGGGCCGATAGCGAGCAGTACTTC
CDR3 protein: CASSPPGRGRADSEQYF
J gene: TRBJ2-7
V gene: TRBV4-1
D gene: TRBD2
clone size: .

CDR3 DNA: TGCGCCAGCAGCCAAGATTCAGGCTGGACCTACGAGCAGTACTTC
CDR3 protein: CASSQDSGWTYEQYF
J gene: TRBJ2-7
V gene: TRBV4-3
D gene: .
clone size: few

CDR3 DNA: TGTGCCAGCAGCAAACCCTCAGGGGACACTGAAGCTTTCTTT
CDR3 protein: CASSKPSGDTEAFF
J gene: TRBJ1-1
V gene: TRBV21-1
D gene: .
clone size: .

CDR3 DNA: TGTGCCAGCAGTCCGGGACAGGGGCACAATGAGCAGTTCTTC
CDR3 protein: CASSPGQGHNEQFF
J gene: TRBJ2-1
V gene: TRBV28
D gene: TRBD1
clone size: .

CDR3 DNA: TGCAGCGTTGGTAGGGGTGGCAGGGGGCGCGCTGGCTACACCTTC
CDR3 protein: CSVGRGGRGRAGYTF
J gene: TRBJ1-2
V gene: TRBV29-1
D gene: TRBD1
clone size: .

CDR3 DNA: TGTGCCAGCAGCAAAGTTGAAAAACTGTTTTTT
CDR3 protein: CASSKVEKLFF
J gene: TRBJ1-4
V gene: TRBV21-1
D gene: .
clone size: few

CDR3 DNA: TGTGCCAGCAGCACCCGACAGGGGGCTAGCACAGATACGCAGTATTTT
CDR3 protein: CASSTRQGASTDTQYF
J gene: TRBJ2-3
V gene: TRBV7-9
D gene: TRBD1
clone size: .

CDR3 DNA: TGTGCCAGCAGCGTAGGTCCGGGGGACGAGCAGTACTTC
CDR3 protein: CASSVGPGDEQYF
J gene: TRBJ2-7
V gene: TRBV9
D gene: .
clone size: .

CDR3 DNA: TGTGCCTGGACACTAGCGGGAGGGTATGAGCAGTTCTTC
CDR3 protein: CAWTLAGGYEQFF
J gene: TRBJ2-1
V gene: TRBV30
D gene: TRBD2
clone size: .

CDR3 DNA: TGTGCCAGCAGCGATGACAGCTACGAGCAGTACTTC
CDR3 protein: CASSDDSYEQYF
J gene: TRBJ2-7
V gene: TRBV21-1
D gene: .
clone size: .

CDR3 DNA: TGTGCCAGCAATGAAGTGGGTAATTCACCCCTCCACTTT
CDR3 protein: CASNEVGNSPLHF
J gene: TRBJ1-6
V gene: TRBV6-5
D gene: .
clone size: .

CDR3 DNA: TGTGCCAGCAGTCAACTAGCGGGAGGCACAGATACGCAGTATTTT
CDR3 protein: CASSQLAGGTDTQYF
J gene: TRBJ2-3
V gene: TRBV6-1
D gene: TRBD2
clone size: .

CDR3 DNA: TGCGCCAGCAGCCAAGAGACGGGACTAACCTACAATGAGCAGTTCTTC
CDR3 protein: CASSQETGLTYNEQFF
J gene: TRBJ2-1
V gene: TRBV4-3
D gene: TRBD2
clone size: .

CDR3 DNA: TGTGCCAGCAGCTTAGATCAGTACTCTGGAAACACCATATATTTT
CDR3 protein: CASSLDQYSGNTIYF
J gene: TRBJ1-3
V gene: TRBV11-1
D gene: .
clone size: .

CDR3 DNA: TGTGCCAGCAGCTTATATTTACGTCACCCAACGAACACCGGGGAGCTGTTTTTT
CDR3 protein: CASSLYLRHPTNTGELFF
J gene: TRBJ2-2
V gene: TRBV7-4
D gene: .
clone size: .

CDR3 DNA: TGTGCCAGCGGGGTGGCTTCCTACGAGCAGTACTTC
CDR3 protein: CASGVASYEQYF
J gene: TRBJ2-7
V gene: TRBV7-8
D gene: .
clone size: once

CDR3 DNA: TGTGCCAGCAGCGTAGGGAGTGCGGGGGGGCTATACGAGCAGTACTTC
CDR3 protein: CASSVGSAGGLYEQYF
J gene: TRBJ2-7
V gene: TRBV9
D gene: TRBD2
clone size: .

CDR3 DNA: TGCGCCAGCCTACTGGGCCTTAAATGGGACACTGAAGCTTTCTTT
CDR3 protein: CASLLGLKWDTEAFF
J gene: TRBJ1-1
V gene: TRBV10-2
D gene: .
clone size: .